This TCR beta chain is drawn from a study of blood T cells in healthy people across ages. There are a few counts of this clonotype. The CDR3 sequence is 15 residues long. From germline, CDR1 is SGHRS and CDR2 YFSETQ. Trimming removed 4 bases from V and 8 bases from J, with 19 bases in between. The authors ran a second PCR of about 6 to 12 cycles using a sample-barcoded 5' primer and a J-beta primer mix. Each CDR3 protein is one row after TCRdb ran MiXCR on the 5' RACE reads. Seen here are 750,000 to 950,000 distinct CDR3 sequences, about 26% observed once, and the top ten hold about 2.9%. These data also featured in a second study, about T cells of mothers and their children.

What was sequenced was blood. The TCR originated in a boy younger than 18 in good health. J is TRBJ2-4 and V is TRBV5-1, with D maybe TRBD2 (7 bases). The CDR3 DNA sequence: TGCGCCAGCAGCCCGGACCCAGGAGGGGGGGACATTCAGTACTTC. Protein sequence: CASSPDPGGGDIQYF.